The entry below describes one TCR beta chain. The data originate from a study of blood T cell repertoires in COVID-19. Whole-study context: Sources were T cells, B-cell-depleted T cells, or PBMCs; the material itself was cDNA or gDNA.

Authors' data handling: For nucleated cells, counts were estimated from reference gene primer amplification. Profiled with immunoSEQ multiplex PCR; TCRdb holds only in-frame clones, not every one. The DNA gave D and trimming, while V, J and clone size come from that table. The data show roughly 170,000 clones, around 80% seen once. The participants were between roughly 18 and 100 years old and came from roughly 25 US areas. Resolution of symptoms, clearance, or two negative PCRs was present in recovered Cohort 3 donors. Per the germline V gene, CDR1 is SQVTM and CDR2 is ANQGSEA. Losses at the gene ends were 0 bases for V and 4 bases for J; bases not matched to a gene: 6. The CDR3 is made up of 16 amino acids.

The chain uses TRBV29-1 and TRBJ1-2, with TRBD1 matching 12 bases. The sequence was obtained from a man aged 50 or older who had recovered from COVID-19. The sequenced material came from PBMCs or T cells enriched from blood (not recorded which). For the CDR3, the DNA is TGCAGCGTTGAAGACGCCGGGACAGGGGGCAGCTATGGCTACACCTTC. Its protein is CSVEDAGTGGSYGYTF.